Following are 7 T cell receptor beta chains from one sample sequenced in a study of memory CD4+ T cells and cytomegalovirus serostatus. The sort gate was single viable CD3+CD4+CD8-CD45RO+ cells for memory CD4+ T cells. TCRdb's copy holds only in-frame clones and misses some; the assay was immunoSEQ multiplex PCR. The sample holds about 92,000 clones, 80% seen once. Sequenced sample: memory CD4+ T cells from blood. The origin of the receptors is an adult in good health and CMV-seropositive.

CDR3 sequence reads: CASSFPPGQGPSGELFF. In DNA, the CDR3 is TGTGCCAGCAGCTTCCCCCCCGGACAGGGACCTTCCGGGGAGCTGTTTTTT. The chain combines TRBV7-6 with TRBJ2-2, with 8 bases that match TRBD1. V dropped 3 bases and J dropped 6; count of bases not matched to a gene: 12. CDR3 length: 17 residues. The germline CDR1 and CDR2 sequences are SGHVS and FNYEAQ.

Only one count was recorded for this clone. The CDR3 protein is CASSHMGTGGSITEAFF. The CDR3 DNA sequence: TGTGCCAGCAGCCACATGGGGACAGGGGGCTCTATCACTGAAGCTTTCTTT. The chain employs TRBV7-2 and TRBJ1-1; 12 nucleotides align to TRBD1. The CDR3 sequence is 17 residues long. Germline V CDR1 and CDR2: SGHTA, FQGNSA. V lost 5 bases to trimming and J lost 4 bases; unmatched junction nucleotides: 11.

V usage is TRBV19 and J usage is TRBJ2-1; 7 bases align to TRBD2. Germline V gene data show CDR1 as LNHDA and CDR2 as SQIVND (reference sequence). V lost 3 bases to trimming and J lost 4 bases; unmatched junction nucleotides: 3. The CDR3 contains 14 residues. The CDR3 region has the DNA TGTGCCAGTAGTATCCAAGCGGGGTACAATGAGCAGTTCTTC. Encoded protein: CASSIQAGYNEQFF.

V usage is TRBV6-5 and J usage is TRBJ1-5, with TRBD1 matching over 7 bases. The CDR3 has 14 amino acids. V shed 6 bases and J 3 bases; nucleotides not matched to a gene: 5. The germline V gene has CDR1 MNHEY and CDR2 SVGAGI. As DNA, the CDR3 is TGTGCCAGCAGCACGACAGGGAACAATCAGCCCCAGCATTTT. Translating it yields CASSTTGNNQPQHF.

V is TRBV6-1 and J is TRBJ2-2; TRBD2 matches 13 bases. Germline V gives CDR1 MNHNS, CDR2 SASEGT. The CDR3 has 16 residues. V trimming: 2 bases; J trimming: 6 bases; junction bases outside the gene matches: 3. In DNA form, the CDR3 reads TGTGCCAGCAGTGAAATTGGACTAGCGGGAGCCGGGGAGCTGTTTTTT. Translated: CASSEIGLAGAGELFF.

The chain links TRBV11-3 to TRBJ2-5, with D tentatively TRBD2 (6 bases). The CDR3 covers 15 residues. The germline CDR1 and CDR2 sequences are SGHNT and YENEEA. Trimming pared 5 bases from V and 1 base from J, leaving 14 bases between. Here the CDR3 DNA reads TGTGCCAGCAGCCTAGGCGGGGCAGCCCAAGAGACCCAGTACTTC. Protein: CASSLGGAAQETQYF.

This chain connects TRBV11-3 to TRBJ2-5, with D possibly matching TRBD2 (5 bases). Looked up from germline, CDR1 is SGHNT and CDR2 is YENEEA. The CDR3 runs 13 residues. V dropped 1 base and J dropped 5 bases, with 8 bases sitting between them. CDR3 bases: TGTGCCAGCAGCTTAGGTCAGCGGGAGACCCAGTACTTC. It translates to CASSLGQRETQYF.